These T cell receptor beta chains were read from a single sample in a study of CD8 T cells in Susac syndrome. TCRdb re-called the immunoSEQ multiplex PCR reads with MiXCR, one entry per CDR3 protein. This sample carries 330,000 or so distinct CDR3 sequences, approximately 85% of them seen once, and the ten largest clones take around 0.2%. The material sequenced was CD8+ T cells from PBMCs. These receptors all stem from a human donor with multiple sclerosis. The CDR3 runs from the conserved cysteine through the conserved F or W. The D gene is left open where the match is weak. Clone sizes are given selectively: once, few, many, or a class where the clone is expanded.

J gene | D gene | V gene | clone size | CDR3 DNA | CDR3 protein
TRBJ2-5 | . | TRBV28 | . | TGTGCCAGCCGCGAACCAGGGGGGGAGACCCAGTACTTC | CASREPGGETQYF
TRBJ1-3 | TRBD1 | TRBV12-3/TRBV12-4 | . | TGTGCCAGCAGCTTCCGACAGGGCCACACCATATATTTT | CASSFRQGHTIYF
TRBJ2-1 | . | TRBV20-1 | . | TGCAGTGTTCCGGACCTCATTGGGTATGAGCAGTTCTTC | CSVPDLIGYEQFF
TRBJ2-7 | TRBD1 | TRBV27 | few | TGTGCCAGCAGTCTAGGGGGCCAGTACTACGAGCAGTACTTC | CASSLGGQYYEQYF
TRBJ2-5 | . | TRBV29-1 | . | TGCAGCGTTGAACTGGGAAGAGAGACCCAGTACTTC | CSVELGRETQYF
TRBJ1-1 | . | TRBV7-2 | . | TGTGCCAGCAGTCGGACGTGGGGGGACTACACTGAAGCTTTCTTT | CASSRTWGDYTEAFF
TRBJ1-1 | . | TRBV12-3/TRBV12-4 | . | TGTGCCAGCAGCTTCCCGATGAACACTGAAGCTTTCTTT | CASSFPMNTEAFF
TRBJ1-2 | . | TRBV7-3 | once | TGTGCCAGCAGCCAATTCCCAGGGGCGCCCGGCTACACCTTC | CASSQFPGAPGYTF
TRBJ1-5 | . | TRBV15 | . | TGTGCCACCAGCCCTGGGATGCATCAGCCCCAGCATTTT | CATSPGMHQPQHF
TRBJ2-5 | . | TRBV7-2 | once | TGTGCCAGCAGCTTAGTGTCTAGCGCAGAGACCCAGTACTTC | CASSLVSSAETQYF
TRBJ2-7 | . | TRBV4-3 | . | TGCGCCAGCAGCCAAGATTTAGGGGGTCACTCCTACGAGCAGTACTTC | CASSQDLGGHSYEQYF
TRBJ1-2 | TRBD1 | TRBV4-3 | few | TGCGCCAGCAGCCATTGGGACAGAGCTAACTATGGCTACACCTTC | CASSHWDRANYGYTF
TRBJ2-7 | TRBD1 | TRBV28 | . | TGTGCCAGCAGTTTAAGGACAGGGGCCCATAGCTCCTACGAGCAGTACTTC | CASSLRTGAHSSYEQYF
TRBJ2-5 | TRBD1 | TRBV28 | . | TGTGCCAGCAGTCCCTGGGACAGTAAAGAGACCCAGTACTTC | CASSPWDSKETQYF
TRBJ1-2 | . | TRBV4-3 | . | TGCGCCAGCAGCCAAGATATTATGAGGGGCTACACCTTC | CASSQDIMRGYTF
TRBJ2-7 | TRBD2 | TRBV6-1 | . | TGTGCCAGCAGTCCGGGACTAGCGGGAGGGACCGTCTACGAGCAGTACTTC | CASSPGLAGGTVYEQYF
TRBJ2-1 | . | TRBV10-3 | once | TGTGCCATCAGCTTCCTAGCGGGACAGGGGCCCGATGAGCAGTTCTTC | CAISFLAGQGPDEQFF
TRBJ2-7 | . | TRBV28 | . | TGTGCCAGCAGTAACAGGCCCCACTACGAGCAGTACTTC | CASSNRPHYEQYF
TRBJ2-5 | . | TRBV24-1 | once | TGTGCCACCAGTGATTGGGTCAGTCAAGAGACCCAGTACTTC | CATSDWVSQETQYF
TRBJ1-1 | . | TRBV6-5 | . | TGTGCCAGCAGTTACTCGGGGGAGTGGGGCACTGAAGCTTTCTTT | CASSYSGEWGTEAFF
TRBJ2-6 | . | TRBV2 | . | TGTGCCTTTGCCGGAGGGGAGCTGTCTGGGGCCAACGTCCTGACTTTC | CAFAGGELSGANVLTF
TRBJ1-5 | . | TRBV28 | . | TGTGCCAGTATTAGGGAGTTCAGCAATCAGCCCCAGCATTTT | CASIREFSNQPQHF
TRBJ2-2 | TRBD2 | TRBV6-1 | . | TGTGCCAGCAGCATACTAGCGGGAGTCGGCGGGGAGCTGTTTTTT | CASSILAGVGGELFF
TRBJ2-1 | TRBD2 | TRBV29-1 | . | TGCAGCGTTTACGGGAGGGCCGGTGAGCAGTTCTTC | CSVYGRAGEQFF
TRBJ2-3 | TRBD2 | TRBV4-3 | few | TGCGCCAGCAGCCAAGGGACTAGCTCCACAGATACGCAGTATTTT | CASSQGTSSTDTQYF
TRBJ1-1 | . | TRBV27 | . | TGTGCCAGCAGTTTAGATTGGACAGATAACACTGAAGCTTTCTTT | CASSLDWTDNTEAFF
TRBJ1-1 | . | TRBV30 | few | TGTGCCTGGAGTTTCCGGACAGCGCGGATGAACACTGAAGCTTTCTTT | CAWSFRTARMNTEAFF
TRBJ1-2 | TRBD1 | TRBV7-6 | . | TGTGCCAGCAGCTTAGGTCCCGGGACAGGGTCCCTCGATGGCTACACCTTC | CASSLGPGTGSLDGYTF
TRBJ2-7 | TRBD2 | TRBV6-1 | . | TGTGCCAGCAGCCAACCCCCTTTCAACCCCGGGACTAGTTCCTCTTTC | CASSQPPFNPGTSSSF
TRBJ2-1 | . | TRBV30 | . | TGTGCCTGGAGTGCTGGAGACAATGAGCAGTTCTTC | CAWSAGDNEQFF
TRBJ2-7 | . | TRBV6-6 | . | TGTGCCAGCAACTATAGGGACGTAAGCTCCTACGAGCAGTACTTC | CASNYRDVSSYEQYF
TRBJ2-1 | . | TRBV7-8 | . | TGTGCCAGCAGCCCCGGACTATTTAACTCCATAATGTTC | CASSPGLFNSIMF
TRBJ1-1 | . | TRBV7-9 | . | TGTGCCAGCAGCCGGGGAATGGCAGAGATGAACACTGAAGCTTTCTTT | CASSRGMAEMNTEAFF
TRBJ1-1 | . | TRBV5-6 | . | TGTGCCAGCAGCCCGATTCCGACCGCTGAAGCTTTCTTT | CASSPIPTAEAFF
TRBJ1-4 | . | TRBV7-9 | . | TGTGCCAGCAGACCAGGGCCAAACGGGGAAAAACTGTTTTTT | CASRPGPNGEKLFF
TRBJ2-1 | TRBD2 | TRBV19 | . | TGTGCCAGTCTTAGCGGGAGGCCTAGGTACAATGAGCAGTTCTTC | CASLSGRPRYNEQFF
TRBJ2-7 | . | TRBV11-2 | . | TGTGCCAGCACTTGGGGCGGGCGTCTATCCTACGAGCAGTACTTC | CASTWGGRLSYEQYF
TRBJ2-1 | . | TRBV20-1 | . | TGCAGTGCTAGAGATGAAGCTAGAGTCTACAATGAGCAGTTCTTC | CSARDEARVYNEQFF
TRBJ2-7 | . | TRBV5-4 | . | TGTGCCAGCAGCCACCCGACGGCCCCCTACGAGCAGTACTTC | CASSHPTAPYEQYF
TRBJ2-7 | . | TRBV6-2/TRBV6-3 | . | TGTGCCAGCAGTTGGGGGAGCGGCGAGCAGTACTTC | CASSWGSGEQYF
TRBJ2-7 | . | TRBV19 | . | TGTGCCAGTAGTGCCGATTTATTCTTCTCCTACGAGCAGTACTTC | CASSADLFFSYEQYF
TRBJ2-1 | . | TRBV9 | once | TGTGCCAGCAGCATAGACGCGGGGTCTAGCCAGTTCTTC | CASSIDAGSSQFF
TRBJ2-1 | TRBD1 | TRBV13 | . | TGTGCCAGCAGCTTCTTACCGGGACAGGGGTTTAGTGAGCAGTTCTTC | CASSFLPGQGFSEQFF
TRBJ2-1 | . | TRBV5-4 | . | TGTGCCAGCAGCTTTGTGTTTAGCGGTAACTCCTACAATGAGCAGTTCTTC | CASSFVFSGNSYNEQFF
TRBJ1-6 | . | TRBV25-1 | . | TGTGCCAGCAGTGAGCTGGGTTCATATTCACCCCTCCACTTT | CASSELGSYSPLHF
TRBJ2-6 | . | TRBV28 | . | TGTGCCAGCAGTCTCGGATCTTCCTCTGGGGCCAACGTCCTGACTTTC | CASSLGSSSGANVLTF
TRBJ2-2 | . | TRBV7-8 | . | TGTGCCAGCAGCTTATCCCGATCTAGCGCCGGGGAGCTGTTTTTT | CASSLSRSSAGELFF
TRBJ2-7 | TRBD2 | TRBV13 | . | TGTGCCAGCAGCCTGCCGGGACTAGCAGGCAACGAGCAGTACTTC | CASSLPGLAGNEQYF
TRBJ2-7 | . | TRBV19 | . | TGTGCCAGTAGTACAACGACGAGGTACGAGCAGTACTTC | CASSTTTRYEQYF
TRBJ1-5 | . | TRBV28 | . | TGTGCCAGCAGTTTGGGACTTTTCAATCAGCCCCAGCATTTT | CASSLGLFNQPQHF
TRBJ2-7 | . | TRBV6-2/TRBV6-3 | . | TGTGCCAGCAGTTACGGCCCCTCGACCTTCTCCCACGAGCAGTACTTC | CASSYGPSTFSHEQYF
TRBJ1-1 | . | TRBV27 | few | TGTGCCAGCAGTTTAGGGGCGAACACTGAAGCTTTCTTT | CASSLGANTEAFF
TRBJ2-7 | TRBD2 | TRBV13 | . | TGTGTCAGCAGCTCGGGACTAGCGGGAGGCCGACGTCCCTACGAGCAGTACTTC | CVSSSGLAGGRRPYEQYF
TRBJ1-2 | . | TRBV6-6 | . | TGTGCCAGCAGCACCCCCGGGGCTGCAGGCTACACCTTC | CASSTPGAAGYTF
TRBJ2-7 | . | TRBV12-3/TRBV12-4 | . | TGTGCCAGCAGTTTATGGTTGACAGGAGCAACCTACGAGCAGTACTTC | CASSLWLTGATYEQYF
TRBJ2-6 | . | TRBV4-3 | . | TGCGCCAGCAGCCATTCCATCGTAACCCTTCTAATTTCTGGGGCCAACGTCCTGACTTTC | CASSHSIVTLLISGANVLTF
TRBJ1-3 | . | TRBV29-1 | . | TGCAGCGTTCCAGACAGTGAAGCTGGAAACACCATATATTTT | CSVPDSEAGNTIYF
TRBJ2-1 | TRBD2 | TRBV19 | . | TGTGCCAGTAGTATCCCGGGAGGAGTCCATGAGCAGTTCTTC | CASSIPGGVHEQFF
TRBJ2-7 | . | TRBV3-1 | once | TGTGCCAGCAGCCACCCAAACTCCTACGAGCAGTACTTC | CASSHPNSYEQYF
TRBJ1-2 | . | TRBV9 | . | TGTGCCAGCACATCGGGAGATCGAAAGGGCTACACCTTC | CASTSGDRKGYTF